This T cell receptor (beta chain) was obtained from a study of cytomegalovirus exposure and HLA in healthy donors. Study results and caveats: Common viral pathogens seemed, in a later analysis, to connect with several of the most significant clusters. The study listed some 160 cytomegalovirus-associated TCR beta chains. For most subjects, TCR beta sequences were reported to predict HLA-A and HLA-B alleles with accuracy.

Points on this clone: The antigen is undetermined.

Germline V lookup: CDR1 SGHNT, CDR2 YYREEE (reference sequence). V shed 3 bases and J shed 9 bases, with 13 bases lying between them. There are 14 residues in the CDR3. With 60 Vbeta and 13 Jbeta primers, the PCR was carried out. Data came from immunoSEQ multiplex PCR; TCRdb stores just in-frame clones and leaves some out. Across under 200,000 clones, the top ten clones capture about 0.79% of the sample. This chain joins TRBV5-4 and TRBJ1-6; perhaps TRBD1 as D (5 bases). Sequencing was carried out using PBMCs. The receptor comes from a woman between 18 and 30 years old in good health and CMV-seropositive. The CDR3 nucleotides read TGTGCCAGCAGCTCCGCCCAGGGTGGTTCACCCCTCCACTTT. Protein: CASSSAQGGSPLHF.